The 2 T cell receptor beta chains below were found in one sample sequenced in a study of CXCR3-negative and CXCR3-positive naive CD8 T cells. The study made its TRB cDNA libraries by 5' RACE, adding UMI labels. TCRdb reprocessed the 5' RACE reads, keeping one entry per CDR3 protein, no DNA. Here the sample table reports tens of thousands of distinct CDR3 sequences. Material for sequencing was naive CXCR3- CD8+ T cells from blood. Subset given: CD45RO-CCR7+CD27+CD95- naive CD8+ T cells lacking CXCR3 (TNR3-). These receptors originate from a human donor in good health. Some clones in this sample may be carry-over from other donors' samples.

The J gene is TRBJ2-3, the V gene TRBV5-6. This CDR3 contains 12 residues. Germline-derived CDR1 and CDR2 are SGHDT and YYEEEE. Here the CDR3 reads CASTQTEDTQYF.

This sequence joins TRBV29-1 and TRBJ2-1; the D call of TRBD1 rests on TCRdb alone, since no DNA is present to check it. This CDR3 has 15 amino acids. Germline CDR1 reads SQVTM; CDR2 reads ANQGSEA. The chain's CDR3 is CSVELWGRVLNEQFF.